What follows are 11 T cell receptor beta chains derived from one specimen sequenced in a study of early T cells in non-severe SARS-CoV-2 infection. TCRdb called the 5' RACE reads again in MiXCR, with one record for every CDR3 protein. The data hold about 60,000 distinct CDR3 sequences, with under 15% observed a single time. Specimen: whole blood, collected at baseline. The source of these receptors is an adult who was a healthcare worker with PCR-confirmed SARS-CoV-2 infection or an uninfected control (not recorded which).

The chain uses TRBV6-1 and TRBJ2-2, with unresolved D. The germline gives CDR1 MNHNS, CDR2 SASEGT. This CDR3 is built from 13 residues. The CDR3 DNA reads TGTGCTTTAGGACGTGCGAACACCGGGGAGCTGTTTTTT. As protein: CALGRANTGELFF.

This clonotype was found a few times. The chain links TRBV20-1 to TRBJ2-7, with D perhaps given as TRBD1 or TRBD2 (6 bases each). This CDR3 contains 15 residues. Trimming took 1 base from V and 0 from J, leaving 13 bases between them. The germline V gene has CDR1 DFQATT and CDR2 SNEGSKA (reference sequence). CDR3 sequence (DNA): TGCAGTGCTAGAGGAGGAGGGGGAAGCTCCTACGAGCAGTACTTC. Protein: CSARGGGGSSYEQYF.

V gene TRBV5-1 combines with J gene TRBJ1-1; 7 nucleotides match TRBD1. The CDR3 is made up of 15 amino acids. CDR1 and CDR2 (germline): SGHRS, YFSETQ. The V and J ends lost 3 bases and 0 bases, in that order; junction bases with no gene match: 5. The CDR3: CASSYGQAMNTEAFF. The CDR3 DNA reads TGCGCCAGCAGCTACGGACAGGCTATGAACACTGAAGCTTTCTTT.

This clonotype was observed many times. The chain links TRBV27 to TRBJ2-7; a possible D gene is TRBD2 (6 bases). CDR1 MNHEY and CDR2 SMNVEV come from the germline V gene (reference sequence). CDR3 length: 16 residues. The V and J ends lost 5 bases and 7 bases respectively, with 24 bases between them. CDR3: CASSAGTRGGLGEQYF. The CDR3 bases are TGTGCCAGCAGTGCCGGGACTCGTGGCGGTTTGGGTGAGCAGTACTTC.

The genes are TRBV20-1 and TRBJ2-2; D is ambiguous. Trimming took 8 bases from V and 0 from J, leaving 10 bases between them. The CDR3 sequence is 13 residues long. Germline lookup yields CDR1 DFQATT and CDR2 SNEGSKA (reference sequence). The CDR3 sequence: CSLRTANTGELFF. CDR3 DNA sequence: TGCAGTCTCCGAACCGCGAACACCGGGGAGCTGTTTTTT.

The table lists this clonotype with many counts. One end of the junction is discordant with germline, which a read error may explain. The chain employs TRBV4-1 and TRBJ2-1, with TRBD1 as a possible D gene (5 bases). The CDR3 covers 13 residues. Germline lookup yields CDR1 MGHRA and CDR2 YSYEKL. The CDR3, as DNA: TGCGCCAGCAGCCTACCAGGGTACAGTGAGCAGTTCTTC. Protein: CASSLPGYSEQFF.

A few counts support this clonotype. The chain links TRBV3-1 to TRBJ2-7; TRBD2 aligns across 7 bases. Trimming cost V 6 bases and J 6 bases; bases outside gene matches: 14. This CDR3 is built from 15 residues. From germline, CDR1 is LGHDT and CDR2 YNNKEL (reference sequence). The CDR3 sequence: CASSPLISGSSEQYF. The CDR3 DNA reads TGTGCCAGCAGTCCCCTTATTAGCGGGTCCAGCGAGCAGTACTTC.

This clonotype appeared a few times. The chain couples TRBV28 to TRBJ1-2; no clear D. Per the germline V gene, CDR1 is MDHEN and CDR2 is SYDVKM. Deletions cut 2 bases from V and 3 bases from J, with 7 bases between. This CDR3 comprises 13 residues. This CDR3 reads CASSLMGYYGYTF. CDR3 sequence (DNA): TGTGCCAGCAGTTTAATGGGGTACTATGGCTACACCTTC.

This clonotype was seen a handful of times. Germline is not matched at one junction end, which may reflect a read error. V and J are TRBV7-7 and TRBJ2-1, with 7 bases identical to TRBD1. Looked up from germline, CDR1 is SSHAT and CDR2 is FNYEAQ (reference sequence). CDR3 length equals 14 residues. Written as DNA, the CDR3 is TGTGCTAGCAGCTCCCTGGGCAGGGGGAATGAGCAGTTCTTC. Encoded protein: CASSSLGRGNEQFF.

Only a few counts were recorded for this clonotype. V and J are TRBV20-1 and TRBJ2-3; weak D call: TRBD1 (6 bases). Germline loops: CDR1 DFQATT, CDR2 SNEGSKA (reference sequence). This CDR3 comprises 14 residues. With 3 bases removed from V and 0 bases from J, the gap between germline ends came to 10 bases. CDR3 region: CSARWGLSTDTQYF. CDR3 nucleotide sequence: TGCAGTGCTAGGTGGGGGCTTAGCACAGATACGCAGTATTTT.

This clonotype was seen a few times. The rearrangement joins TRBV12-3 or TRBV12-4 to TRBJ2-5; D gene unclear. V lost 6 bases and J 1 base, leaving 9 bases between the germline ends. CDR3 size: 13 residues. The CDR3 protein is CASSLRSQETQYF. The CDR3 DNA is TGTGCCAGCAGCCTCAGGAGCCAAGAGACCCAGTACTTC.